A selection of T cell receptor beta chains follows, all from one sample in a study of spatial heterogeneity in lung cancer. Each CDR3 protein is one row after TCRdb ran MiXCR on the 5' RACE reads. The sample consists of 15,000 to 20,000 distinct CDR3 sequences, 6.2% of them appearing once. The source material was lung tumor tissue, sampled at surgery. Receptor source: a male donor with early-stage non-small cell lung cancer. Each CDR3 is given with its conserved first and last residue. A D gene is named only where the DNA matches it firmly. Rows may omit the clone size; those that give it use once, few, many or a size class.

len: 16; d_gene: -; j_gene: TRBJ2-2; abundance: many; v_gene: TRBV29-1; CDR3aa: CSVGLTSAGDTGELFF; CDR3nt: TGCAGCGTTGGGTTGACGTCGGCAGGGGACACCGGGGAGCTGTTTTTT
len: 14; d_gene: TRBD1; j_gene: TRBJ1-5; abundance: many; v_gene: TRBV7-2; CDR3aa: CASSLGQGSQPQHF; CDR3nt: TGTGCCAGCAGCTTAGGACAGGGGAGTCAGCCCCAGCATTTT
len: 13; d_gene: -; j_gene: TRBJ1-2; abundance: many; v_gene: TRBV6-5; CDR3aa: CASLWTPTGGYTF; CDR3nt: TGTGCCAGCCTTTGGACCCCAACGGGTGGCTACACCTTC
len: 14; d_gene: -; j_gene: TRBJ2-6; abundance: many; v_gene: TRBV20-1; CDR3aa: CSASRGSGANVLTF; CDR3nt: TGCAGTGCCAGTCGCGGCTCTGGGGCCAACGTCCTGACTTTC
len: 15; d_gene: -; j_gene: TRBJ2-4; abundance: many; v_gene: TRBV12-3/TRBV12-4; CDR3aa: CASSLGPRPENIQYF; CDR3nt: TGTGCCAGCAGTTTAGGCCCCCGGCCCGAAAACATTCAGTACTTC
len: 12; d_gene: -; j_gene: TRBJ2-1; abundance: -; v_gene: TRBV9; CDR3aa: CASSAGVNEQFF; CDR3nt: TGTGCCAGCAGCGCGGGGGTCAATGAGCAGTTCTTC
len: 14; d_gene: TRBD2; j_gene: TRBJ2-2; abundance: -; v_gene: TRBV7-8; CDR3aa: CASSLGTVRRGMFF; CDR3nt: TGTGCCAGCAGCTTGGGGACGGTCAGGCGGGGGATGTTTTTT
len: 16; d_gene: TRBD2; j_gene: TRBJ2-7; abundance: many; v_gene: TRBV20-1; CDR3aa: CSAAPWGGRRGNEQYF; CDR3nt: TGCAGTGCCGCCCCTTGGGGAGGGCGTCGGGGGAACGAGCAGTACTTC
len: 15; d_gene: -; j_gene: TRBJ2-7; abundance: -; v_gene: TRBV7-2; CDR3aa: CAIKRRTGFSYEQYF; CDR3nt: TGTGCCATCAAACGTCGCACAGGTTTCTCCTACGAGCAGTACTTC
len: 15; d_gene: -; j_gene: TRBJ2-1; abundance: many; v_gene: TRBV7-2; CDR3aa: CASSFGPTYLNEQFF; CDR3nt: TGTGCCAGCAGCTTTGGACCTACCTACCTTAATGAGCAGTTCTTC
len: 12; d_gene: -; j_gene: TRBJ1-2; abundance: -; v_gene: TRBV29-1; CDR3aa: CSVESQGGGYTF; CDR3nt: TGCAGCGTTGAAAGCCAGGGCGGCGGCTACACCTTC
len: 13; d_gene: -; j_gene: TRBJ1-1; abundance: many; v_gene: TRBV7-3; CDR3aa: CASSLKPAAEAFF; CDR3nt: TGTGCCAGCAGCTTAAAGCCAGCCGCGGAAGCTTTCTTT
len: 15; d_gene: TRBD2; j_gene: TRBJ2-2; abundance: medium-sized; v_gene: TRBV7-2; CDR3aa: CASSLGAGMTGELFF; CDR3nt: TGTGCCAGCAGCTTAGGAGCGGGGATGACCGGGGAGCTGTTTTTT
len: 14; d_gene: -; j_gene: TRBJ2-3; abundance: medium-sized; v_gene: TRBV2; CDR3aa: CASKIGGSTDTQYF; CDR3nt: TGTGCCAGCAAGATCGGCGGTAGCACAGATACGCAGTATTTT
len: 14; d_gene: TRBD1; j_gene: TRBJ1-2; abundance: medium-sized; v_gene: TRBV5-1; CDR3aa: CASSPWTGTGGYTF; CDR3nt: TGCGCCAGCAGCCCGTGGACAGGGACAGGGGGCTACACCTTC
len: 14; d_gene: -; j_gene: TRBJ1-1; abundance: -; v_gene: TRBV4-2; CDR3aa: CASSQDTGGTEAFF; CDR3nt: TGTGCCAGCAGCCAAGATACGGGTGGCACTGAAGCTTTCTTT
len: 16; d_gene: -; j_gene: TRBJ2-2; abundance: many; v_gene: TRBV7-3; CDR3aa: CASSLTPGMNTGELFF; CDR3nt: TGTGCCAGCAGCTTAACGCCAGGAATGAACACCGGGGAGCTGTTTTTT
len: 15; d_gene: TRBD1; j_gene: TRBJ2-7; abundance: many; v_gene: TRBV11-2; CDR3aa: CASSSRDRVIYEQYF; CDR3nt: TGTGCCAGCAGCTCCCGGGACAGGGTAATTTACGAGCAGTACTTC
len: 15; d_gene: -; j_gene: TRBJ1-3; abundance: many; v_gene: TRBV7-2; CDR3aa: CASSLDRGSGNTIYF; CDR3nt: TGTGCCAGCAGCTTAGACCGCGGGTCCGGAAACACCATATATTTT
len: 12; d_gene: -; j_gene: TRBJ1-1; abundance: medium-sized; v_gene: TRBV12-5; CDR3aa: CASGLVSAEAFF; CDR3nt: TGTGCTAGTGGTTTGGTATCTGCTGAAGCTTTCTTT
len: 17; d_gene: -; j_gene: TRBJ2-1; abundance: -; v_gene: TRBV24-1; CDR3aa: CATSDLHTSSSYNEQFF; CDR3nt: TGTGCCACCAGTGATTTGCATACGTCTAGCTCCTACAATGAGCAGTTCTTC
len: 13; d_gene: -; j_gene: TRBJ2-7; abundance: many; v_gene: TRBV7-3; CDR3aa: CASSLGQGDEQYF; CDR3nt: TGTGCCAGCAGCTTAGGTCAGGGAGACGAGCAGTACTTC
len: 14; d_gene: -; j_gene: TRBJ2-2; abundance: many; v_gene: TRBV2; CDR3aa: CASLDSLNTGELFF; CDR3nt: TGTGCCAGCCTAGACAGCTTGAACACCGGGGAGCTGTTTTTT
len: 14; d_gene: TRBD2; j_gene: TRBJ2-1; abundance: medium-sized; v_gene: TRBV7-2; CDR3aa: CASKRTSGYNEQFF; CDR3nt: TGTGCCAGTAAACGGACTAGCGGTTACAATGAGCAGTTCTTC
len: 15; d_gene: TRBD2; j_gene: TRBJ2-7; abundance: many; v_gene: TRBV10-3; CDR3aa: CATAGLAVRSYEQYF; CDR3nt: TGTGCCACCGCGGGGCTAGCGGTGCGCTCCTACGAGCAGTACTTC
len: 14; d_gene: -; j_gene: TRBJ2-3; abundance: many; v_gene: TRBV2; CDR3aa: CASSEAQGGPTQYF; CDR3nt: TGTGCCAGCAGTGAAGCGCAGGGGGGACCCACGCAGTATTTT
len: 18; d_gene: -; j_gene: TRBJ2-1; abundance: many; v_gene: TRBV20-1; CDR3aa: CSARPPYRDRSSYNEQFF; CDR3nt: TGCAGTGCACGACCTCCCTACAGAGACAGGAGCTCCTACAATGAGCAGTTCTTC
len: 14; d_gene: -; j_gene: TRBJ1-2; abundance: many; v_gene: TRBV18; CDR3aa: CASSPGSPIYGYTF; CDR3nt: TGTGCCAGCTCACCAGGCAGTCCAATCTATGGCTACACCTTC
len: 17; d_gene: -; j_gene: TRBJ1-5; abundance: few; v_gene: TRBV27; CDR3aa: CASSNPHPQGLDQPQHF; CDR3nt: TGTGCCAGCTCCAACCCACACCCTCAAGGGCTGGATCAGCCCCAGCATTTT
len: 12; d_gene: -; j_gene: TRBJ2-7; abundance: few; v_gene: TRBV7-9; CDR3aa: CASSSGVSEQYF; CDR3nt: TGTGCCAGCAGCTCCGGGGTGAGCGAGCAGTACTTC
len: 11; d_gene: -; j_gene: TRBJ2-1; abundance: medium-sized; v_gene: TRBV7-6; CDR3aa: CASFSYNEQFF; CDR3nt: TGTGCCAGCTTTAGTTACAATGAGCAGTTCTTC
len: 16; d_gene: TRBD1; j_gene: TRBJ1-2; abundance: medium-sized; v_gene: TRBV5-4; CDR3aa: CASSFFSGTAPYGYTF; CDR3nt: TGTGCCAGCAGCTTTTTTTCCGGGACAGCCCCATATGGCTACACCTTC
len: 14; d_gene: TRBD1; j_gene: TRBJ1-2; abundance: many; v_gene: TRBV6-1; CDR3aa: CASSDPGGEYGYTF; CDR3nt: TGTGCCAGCAGTGATCCAGGGGGCGAGTATGGCTACACCTTC
len: 13; d_gene: -; j_gene: TRBJ2-1; abundance: few; v_gene: TRBV7-8; CDR3aa: CASSLRSYNEQFF; CDR3nt: TGTGCCAGCAGCTTAAGATCCTACAATGAGCAGTTCTTC
len: 13; d_gene: -; j_gene: TRBJ2-3; abundance: many; v_gene: TRBV5-5; CDR3aa: CASSYRQEDTQYF; CDR3nt: TGTGCCAGCAGCTACCGACAGGAAGATACGCAGTATTTT
len: 12; d_gene: -; j_gene: TRBJ1-4; abundance: many; v_gene: TRBV2; CDR3aa: CASSVTGEKLFF; CDR3nt: TGTGCCAGCAGTGTTACAGGGGAAAAACTGTTTTTT
len: 14; d_gene: -; j_gene: TRBJ1-5; abundance: few; v_gene: TRBV7-3; CDR3aa: CASSPKPGDQPQHF; CDR3nt: TGTGCCAGCAGCCCTAAACCAGGGGATCAGCCCCAGCATTTT
len: 16; d_gene: TRBD2; j_gene: TRBJ2-1; abundance: many; v_gene: TRBV12-3/TRBV12-4; CDR3aa: CASSPLTSGGPGEQFF; CDR3nt: TGTGCCAGCAGCCCCCTTACTAGCGGGGGGCCAGGTGAGCAGTTCTTC
len: 14; d_gene: -; j_gene: TRBJ2-1; abundance: -; v_gene: TRBV12-3/TRBV12-4; CDR3aa: CASSPRDNHNEQFF; CDR3nt: TGTGCCAGCAGTCCGAGGGACAATCACAATGAGCAGTTCTTC
len: 11; d_gene: -; j_gene: TRBJ2-2; abundance: large; v_gene: TRBV7-9; CDR3aa: CASSFGGELFF; CDR3nt: TGTGCCAGCAGCTTCGGCGGGGAGCTGTTTTTT
len: 14; d_gene: -; j_gene: TRBJ2-5; abundance: few; v_gene: TRBV20-1; CDR3aa: CSARDDQGKETQYF; CDR3nt: TGCAGTGCTAGAGATGATCAGGGGAAAGAGACCCAGTACTTC
len: 17; d_gene: -; j_gene: TRBJ1-1; abundance: many; v_gene: TRBV5-5; CDR3aa: CASSLGLGAGENTEAFF; CDR3nt: TGTGCCAGCAGCTTGGGACTGGGCGCAGGGGAGAACACTGAAGCTTTCTTT
len: 14; d_gene: -; j_gene: TRBJ1-1; abundance: many; v_gene: TRBV10-3; CDR3aa: CAISEEAGNTEAFF; CDR3nt: TGTGCCATCAGTGAGGAGGCGGGTAACACTGAAGCTTTCTTT
len: 13; d_gene: -; j_gene: TRBJ1-5; abundance: -; v_gene: TRBV2; CDR3aa: CASVGRVEQPQHF; CDR3nt: TGTGCCAGCGTTGGGAGGGTTGAACAGCCCCAGCATTTT
len: 14; d_gene: -; j_gene: TRBJ2-3; abundance: many; v_gene: TRBV20-1; CDR3aa: CSARGVLNTDTQYF; CDR3nt: TGCAGTGCTAGGGGTGTACTAAACACAGATACGCAGTATTTT
len: 16; d_gene: -; j_gene: TRBJ2-1; abundance: medium-sized; v_gene: TRBV20-1; CDR3aa: CSARESASVSYNEQFF; CDR3nt: TGCAGTGCTAGAGAATCGGCTAGCGTTTCCTACAATGAGCAGTTCTTC
len: 14; d_gene: -; j_gene: TRBJ2-3; abundance: -; v_gene: TRBV9; CDR3aa: CASSRSGGKDTQYF; CDR3nt: TGTGCCAGCAGTCGTTCGGGGGGCAAAGATACGCAGTATTTT
len: 14; d_gene: TRBD2; j_gene: TRBJ2-5; abundance: many; v_gene: TRBV5-1; CDR3aa: CASSLGTSEETQYF; CDR3nt: TGCGCCAGCAGCTTGGGGACTAGCGAGGAGACCCAGTACTTC